Following are 18 T cell receptor beta chains from one sample sequenced in a study of CD8 T cells in ankylosing spondylitis. MiXCR was run by TCRdb on the 5' RACE reads, yielding one entry per CDR3 protein. This table has approximately 300,000 distinct CDR3 sequences, roughly 8% appearing once. What these receptors recognize is not known. Overall study findings and caveats: Ankylosing spondylitis blood seemed to carry a telltale TCR beta motif made of several highly homologous variants.

Sequenced material: blood, either unsorted or a sorted T cell fraction (not recorded which). Every receptor here comes from a male donor with ankylosing spondylitis.

This chain connects TRBV12-3 or TRBV12-4 to TRBJ2-7; D ambiguous. V was trimmed by 6 bases and J by 5 bases, leaving 11 bases between them. CDR3 length: 12 residues. The CDR3 bases are TGTGCCAGCAGCTACAGAGATCACGAGCAGTACTTC. Protein: CASSYRDHEQYF.

In this sample, this clonotype turned up a few times. The rearrangement links TRBV20-1 to TRBJ2-7; 7 bases line up with TRBD1. V lost 5 bases, J lost 1 base, and 5 bases stayed unmatched. The length of the CDR3 is 13 residues. Germline CDR1 and CDR2: DFQATT and SNEGSKA (reference sequence). The CDR3 reads CSARRQGSYEQYF. The DNA of the CDR3 is TGCAGTGCTCGAAGACAGGGATCCTACGAGCAGTACTTC.

This clonotype was recorded a few times. This chain uses TRBV28 with TRBJ2-1; D perhaps matches TRBD2 (6 bases). Germline loops: CDR1 MDHEN, CDR2 SYDVKM. Trimming left V 8 bases short and J 4 bases short, with 15 bases between. The CDR3 loop spans 14 amino acids. The CDR3 nucleotides read TGTGCCAGCCAGAGGAAGCGGGCGTACAATGAGCAGTTCTTC. Translation gives CASQRKRAYNEQFF.

The rearrangement uses TRBV5-1 and TRBJ2-1; D remains ambiguous. V shed 0 bases and J shed 1 base, with 17 bases lying between them. The CDR3 is 18 residues long. CDR1 is SGHRS and CDR2 is YFSETQ in the germline V gene. The CDR3 region is CASSLAREDGVSYNEQFF. CDR3 bases: TGCGCCAGCAGCTTGGCCCGAGAAGACGGCGTTTCCTACAATGAGCAGTTCTTC.

This clonotype was detected a few times. The V call is TRBV20-1, the J call TRBJ2-1; TRBD1 matches 12 bases. With V trimmed by 0 bases and J by 4 bases, 7 bases remained unmatched. CDR3 size: 17 residues. The germline V gene has CDR1 DFQATT and CDR2 SNEGSKA (reference sequence). The CDR3 DNA follows: TGCAGTGCTAGAGATGTGGGACAGGGGGCGCATTACAATGAGCAGTTCTTC. As protein: CSARDVGQGAHYNEQFF.

This chain's CDR3 is CASSRRLSYEQYF. In DNA form, the CDR3 reads TGTGCCAGCAGCCGAAGACTAAGCTACGAGCAGTACTTC. The rearrangement joins TRBV7-2 to TRBJ2-7, with D possibly matching TRBD2 (5 bases). With 5 bases removed from V and 3 bases from J, the gap between germline ends came to 11 bases. The germline CDR1 and CDR2 sequences are SGHTA and FQGNSA. The CDR3 spans 13 residues.

This clonotype appeared a few times. The genes are TRBV5-1 and TRBJ2-5, with 7 bases matching TRBD1. Looked up from germline, CDR1 is SGHRS and CDR2 is YFSETQ. CDR3 length equals 15 residues. V dropped 2 bases and J dropped 3; count of bases not matched to a gene: 7. The CDR3 here is CASSFGTAQEETQYF. CDR3 nucleotide sequence: TGCGCCAGCAGCTTTGGGACAGCACAGGAAGAGACCCAGTACTTC.

The V gene is TRBV6-2 or TRBV6-3, the J gene TRBJ2-1, with D perhaps TRBD2 (6 bases). Germline-derived CDR1 and CDR2 are MNHEY and SVGEGT. Trimming cost V 0 bases and J 0 bases, with 30 bases left between them. The CDR3 loop spans 23 amino acids. CDR3 nucleotide sequence: TGTGCCAGCAGTTACTCGAAGGCCGGTTTCGGGGGAAGGCTCGAAAGCTCCTACAATGAGCAGTTCTTC. The encoded protein is CASSYSKAGFGGRLESSYNEQFF.

This clonotype occurred once. The CDR3 here is CASSRTGAAVFF. The DNA of the CDR3 is TGCGCCAGCAGCCGAACAGGTGCGGCGGTGTTTTTT. This sequence joins TRBV4-1 and TRBJ1-4, with D perhaps TRBD1 (5 bases). The CDR3 has 12 residues. Trimming pared 4 bases from V and 15 bases from J, leaving 15 bases between. Germline CDR1 MGHRA, CDR2 YSYEKL.

A few counts support this clonotype. The CDR3 loop reads CASSLSSGRGNEQFF. CDR3 DNA: TGTGCCAGCAGCTTATCTAGCGGGAGGGGGAATGAGCAGTTCTTC. The chain is built from TRBV11-3 and TRBJ2-1; 12 bases are shared with TRBD2. CDR1 is SGHNT and CDR2 is YENEEA in the germline V gene. This CDR3 contains 15 residues. Trimming at V came to 2 bases and at J to 7 bases, leaving 3 bases not matched to a gene. The whole variable domain, filled in from reference TRBV11-3 and TRBJ2-1, reads EAGVVQSPRYKIIEKKQPVAFWCNPISGHNTLYWYLQNLGQGPELLIRYENEEAVDDSQLPKDRFSAERLKGVDSTLKIQPAELGDSAVYLCASSLSSGRGNEQFFGPGTRLTVL.

This clonotype has just a few counts. CDR3 amino acids: CASSWTSSGQGMALQPNYGYTF. The CDR3 DNA reads TGTGCCAGCAGCTGGACTTCTTCGGGACAGGGGATGGCCCTCCAACCTAACTATGGCTACACCTTC. This chain connects TRBV7-2 to TRBJ1-2, with 10 bases identical to TRBD1. J was trimmed by 0 bases and V by 4 bases; bases with no gene match: 23. From germline, CDR1 is SGHTA and CDR2 FQGNSA. The CDR3 has 22 residues.

This clonotype was picked up a small number of times. J is TRBJ2-7 and V is TRBV29-1; possible D gene TRBD2, 5 bases. The CDR3 contains 12 residues. Germline V lookup: CDR1 SQVTM, CDR2 ANQGSEA. Trimming stripped 4 bases from V and 6 bases from J, with 13 bases between. The DNA for the CDR3 is TGCAGCGTTGGAACGGGGAACGGCGAGCAGTACTTC. Translation gives CSVGTGNGEQYF.

This clonotype was seen a few times. The J gene is TRBJ2-3, the V gene TRBV24-1, with TRBD2 matching over 8 bases. Per the germline V gene, CDR1 is KGHDR and CDR2 is SFDVKD. The junction had 10 bases not matched to a gene; V was cut back by 7 bases and J by 2 bases. CDR3 length equals 16 residues. Here the CDR3 DNA reads TGTGCCACCAGCGCACCGGGGCGGGAGGCCACAGATACGCAGTATTTT. Translation gives CATSAPGREATDTQYF.

V gene TRBV20-1 combines with J gene TRBJ2-1; a possible D gene is TRBD2 (6 bases). Looked up from germline, CDR1 is DFQATT and CDR2 is SNEGSKA (reference sequence). The CDR3 has 16 residues. Between the trimmed V and J ends, which lost 0 bases and 3 bases, there was a span of 15 bases. Here the CDR3 DNA reads TGCAGTGCTAGAGATCGTACAAGCGGGCGCTACAATGAGCAGTTCTTC. It codes for CSARDRTSGRYNEQFF.

The chain combines TRBV3-1 with TRBJ1-2; tentatively, D is TRBD1 (6 bases). Germline V gene sequence: CDR1 LGHDT, CDR2 YNNKEL (reference sequence). V was cut by 4 bases and J by 3 bases, with 15 bases left in between. This CDR3 has 15 residues. The CDR3 DNA reads as TGTGCCAGCAGCCCGACCAGGGGCGAGTACTATGGCTACACCTTC. Its protein product is CASSPTRGEYYGYTF.

This clonotype was detected only a few times. The chain uses TRBV20-1 and TRBJ1-4; D is uncertain. CDR3 length: 13 residues. Trimming left V 1 base short and J 3 bases short, with 6 bases between. Germline CDR1 is DFQATT and CDR2 is SNEGSKA (reference sequence). The CDR3 bases are TGCAGTGCTAGAGGAGGTGCTAATGAAAAACTGTTTTTT. Amino acids: CSARGGANEKLFF.

The chain recombines TRBV5-1 with TRBJ2-1; D is uncertain. Germline assignment: CDR1 SGHRS and CDR2 YFSETQ. The CDR3 covers 14 residues. V was shortened by 2 bases and J by 7 bases, with 13 bases between the two germline ends. CDR3 residues: CASSLDTLGNEQFF. CDR3 sequence (DNA): TGCGCCAGCAGCTTAGACACCCTGGGAAATGAGCAGTTCTTC. Variable domain in full (rest from reference TRBV5-1 and TRBJ2-1): KAGVTQTPRYLIKTRGQQVTLSCSPISGHRSVSWYQQTPGQGLQFLFEYFSETQRNKGNFPGRFSGRQFSNSRSEMNVSTLELGDSALYLCASSLDTLGNEQFFGPGTRLTVL.

V and J are TRBV7-9 and TRBJ2-2; 8 bases map to TRBD1. The CDR3 is 16 amino acids. V gave up 5 bases and J gave up 1 base; unmatched junction bases: 6. The germline V gene has CDR1 SEHNR and CDR2 FQNEAQ (reference sequence). The CDR3 coding sequence is TGTGCCAGCAGCAAATCCGGGACAGGGAACACCGGGGAGCTGTTTTTT. It codes for CASSKSGTGNTGELFF. Based on the CDR3 plus reference TRBV7-9 and TRBJ2-2, the full variable domain is DTGVSQNPRHKITKRGQNVTFRCDPISEHNRLYWYRQTLGQGPEFLTYFQNEAQLEKSRLLSDRFSAERPKGSFSTLEIQRTEQGDSAMYLCASSKSGTGNTGELFFGEGSRLTVL.